This entry is about one T cell receptor (beta chain). Its antigen is unidentified. The data derive from a study of cytomegalovirus exposure and HLA in healthy donors. It was with 60 Vbeta and 13 Jbeta primers that the PCR ran. Authors' processing steps: There were about 80 million unique TCR beta chains by a later count, and about 11 million of them were shared. Assay: immunoSEQ multiplex PCR; the TCRdb copy retains only in-frame clones and omits some. V and J calls and clone size follow that table, whereas D and trimming were derived from the DNA. The sample has 120,000 or so clones; roughly 80% are singletons. Findings of the study overall: Data from an earlier analysis indicated that most TCR beta V segments were productive either about 87% or about 30% of the time. Roughly even sequencing depth across donors was the assumption behind the presence/absence analyses.

Germline V gives CDR1 LGHNA, CDR2 YSLEER. The CDR3 runs to 15 residues. V was trimmed by 0 bases and J by 8 bases, leaving 14 bases between them. This sequence joins TRBV4-3 and TRBJ1-3; no clear D. This receptor was obtained from a woman aged 35 to 49 in good health and CMV-seropositive. Sequenced material: PBMCs. Written as DNA, the CDR3 is TGCGCCAGCAGCCAAGAATTCGGAGAGAGCTACACCATATATTTT. Translated: CASSQEFGESYTIYF.